The clone carrying this T cell receptor beta chain was seen a few times. The sample comes from a study of identical twins. The V gene end was trimmed by 1 base and the J gene end by 2 bases; junction bases not matched to a gene: 5. This CDR3 contains 16 residues. Germline CDR1 SGHVS, CDR2 FQNEAQ. MiXCR was run by TCRdb on the 5' RACE reads, yielding one entry per CDR3 protein. The profile covers some 790,000 distinct CDR3 sequences, with roughly 18% appearing a single time and around 13% taken by the ten largest. The same data also went into a second study, on T cells expressing NK-cell markers. Per that study: A handful of donors showed these clonotypes also leading the CD3+CD56-NKG2C+ fraction.

The TCR sequence derives from a woman aged 18-29 years in good health. Sequences were obtained from PBMCs. The chain employs TRBV7-8 and TRBJ1-1, with 9 bases matching TRBD1. CDR3 amino acids: CASSLEQGASNTEAFF. The CDR3 DNA reads as TGTGCCAGCAGCTTAGAACAGGGGGCTAGTAACACTGAAGCTTTCTTT.